The 18 T cell receptor beta chains reported below all come from one sample, sequenced in a study of cytomegalovirus exposure and HLA in healthy donors. The study ran its PCR with 60 Vbeta and 13 Jbeta primers. Only in-frame clones appear in the TCRdb table, and some are missing; sequencing was by immunoSEQ multiplex PCR. The sample shows about 270,000 clones, around two thirds of them seen only once. Sample: PBMCs. All receptors come from a female donor in good health and CMV-seronegative.

V and J are TRBV11-2 and TRBJ2-2; D is unresolved. Germline loops: CDR1 SGHAT, CDR2 FQNNGV. Trimming cost V 5 bases and J 0 bases, with 10 bases left between them. The CDR3 length is 15 residues. CDR3 residues: CASSGMGANTGELFF. The CDR3 DNA follows: TGTGCCAGCAGCGGTATGGGCGCGAACACCGGGGAGCTGTTTTTT.

The rearrangement links TRBV28 to TRBJ1-5, with TRBD1 identical over 11 bases. Looked up from germline, CDR1 is MDHEN and CDR2 is SYDVKM. The V and J ends lost 6 bases and 3 bases, in that order; junction bases with no gene match: 7. This CDR3 has 16 amino acids. CDR3 bases: TGTGCCAGCAGGTTCCGGACAGGGGGCTTCAATCAGCCCCAGCATTTT. This gives the protein CASRFRTGGFNQPQHF. The full variable domain, in which reference TRBV28 and TRBJ1-5 provide the parts outside the CDR3, is DVKVTQSSRYLVKRTGEKVFLECVQDMDHENMFWYRQDPGLGLRLIYFSYDVKMKEKGDIPEGYSVSREKKERFSLILESASTNQTSMYLCASRFRTGGFNQPQHFGDGTRLSIL.

This chain links TRBV11-2 with TRBJ1-4; TRBD1 matches at 8 bases. V lost 2 bases to trimming and J lost 8 bases; unmatched junction nucleotides: 4. There are 14 residues in the CDR3. Germline CDR1 SGHAT, CDR2 FQNNGV. The CDR3 loop is CASSLQGAREKLFF. CDR3 DNA sequence: TGTGCCAGCAGCTTACAGGGGGCTAGAGAAAAACTGTTTTTT.

The chain carries TRBV7-9 and TRBJ2-2; 8 bases line up with TRBD2. The ends lost 3 bases at V and 1 base at J; junction bases unmatched: 4. CDR3 length equals 16 residues. Germline CDR1 SEHNR, CDR2 FQNEAQ (reference sequence). CDR3 in DNA: TGTGCCAGCAGCTTTAGCCTAGCGGGGAACACCGGGGAGCTGTTTTTT. Translated: CASSFSLAGNTGELFF.

This clone was detected only a few times. The chain carries TRBV28 and TRBJ2-1; TRBD2 matches 8 bases. The germline CDR1 and CDR2 sequences are MDHEN and SYDVKM. Trimming at V came to 5 bases and at J to 4 bases, leaving 4 bases not matched to a gene. This CDR3 is 14 amino acids long. The CDR3 DNA is TGTGCCAGCAGTAGGGGACTAGATTACAATGAGCAGTTCTTC. It is translated as CASSRGLDYNEQFF.

The rearrangement uses TRBV29-1 and TRBJ2-5; 10 bases match TRBD1. The CDR3 extends over 14 amino acids. Germline-derived CDR1 and CDR2 are SQVTM and ANQGSEA. The V gene end was trimmed by 7 bases and the J gene end by 1 base; junction bases not matched to a gene: 6. The CDR3 DNA reads TGCAGCGGCTGGCGGGACAGGGGCCAAGAGACCCAGTACTTC. Its translation: CSGWRDRGQETQYF.

The chain uses TRBV7-9 and TRBJ1-2, with TRBD1 matching 7 bases. The CDR3 extends over 15 amino acids. Germline V gene lookup returns CDR1 SEHNR and CDR2 FQNEAQ (reference sequence). V trimming: 5 bases; J trimming: 7 bases; junction bases outside the gene matches: 13. The CDR3 coding sequence is TGTGCCAGCAGCACACGGGACAGAGTCACGGCTGGCTACACCTTC. Protein sequence: CASSTRDRVTAGYTF.

The chain uses TRBV7-9 and TRBJ2-7; 14 bases are a match to TRBD2. The CDR3 runs 16 residues. Germline V gene sequence: CDR1 SEHNR, CDR2 FQNEAQ (reference sequence). The junction had 5 bases not matched to a gene; V was cut back by 0 bases and J by 7 bases. CDR3 coding DNA: TGTGCCAGCAGCTTAGCGGGACTAGCGGGAGTATGGGAGCAGTACTTC. Translated: CASSLAGLAGVWEQYF.

This chain connects TRBV30 to TRBJ2-7; D unclear. CDR3 length: 8 residues. Trimming removed 8 bases at V and 4 bases at J, with 3 bases between. The germline gives CDR1 GTSNPN, CDR2 SVGIG (reference sequence). The CDR3 sequence: CAQYEQYF. As DNA, the CDR3 is TGTGCCCAATACGAGCAGTACTTC.

The genes are TRBV5-4 and TRBJ2-1; D is perhaps TRBD2 (6 bases). V dropped 0 bases and J dropped 4 bases, with 14 bases sitting between them. The germline gives CDR1 SGHNT, CDR2 YYREEE (reference sequence). The CDR3 length is 16 residues. As DNA, the CDR3 is TGTGCCAGCAGCTTGGCTGGTACTAGCCTATACAATGAGCAGTTCTTC. Its protein is CASSLAGTSLYNEQFF.

This CDR3 reads CASSYRGANNEQFF. CDR3 coding DNA: TGTGCCAGCAGTTACAGGGGCGCCAACAATGAGCAGTTCTTC. The chain uses TRBV6-5 and TRBJ2-1; a possible D gene is TRBD1 (5 bases). The germline CDR1 and CDR2 sequences are MNHEY and SVGAGI. The CDR3 extends over 14 amino acids. V lost 2 bases and J 5 bases, leaving 10 bases between the germline ends.

This clone was observed once. V and J are TRBV9 and TRBJ2-3; 14 positions match TRBD2. In germline, CDR1 is SGDLS, CDR2 YYNGEE. V lost 0 bases and J lost 0; bases outside the gene matches: 3. The CDR3 consists of 18 residues. The CDR3 DNA reads as TGTGCCAGCAGCGTAGGGACTAGCGGGAGGTCTAGCACAGATACGCAGTATTTT. This encodes CASSVGTSGRSSTDTQYF.

V is TRBV28 and J is TRBJ1-5; D ambiguous. Trimming pared 6 bases from V and 2 bases from J, leaving 14 bases between. Germline CDR1 reads MDHEN; CDR2 reads SYDVKM. This CDR3 is 15 amino acids long. The CDR3 DNA follows: TGTGCCAGCAGCCAAGCCACAGTCGGCAATCAGCCCCAGCATTTT. Amino acid sequence: CASSQATVGNQPQHF.

This chain uses TRBV19 with TRBJ1-1; D uncertain. Germline-derived CDR1 and CDR2 are LNHDA and SQIVND (reference sequence). Between the trimmed V and J ends, which lost 6 bases and 3 bases, there was a span of 11 bases. The CDR3 spans 13 residues. The CDR3 reads CASRPWEDTEAFF. The CDR3 DNA sequence: TGTGCCAGTAGACCCTGGGAGGACACTGAAGCTTTCTTT.

This chain links TRBV29-1 with TRBJ2-7; 9 bases are shared with TRBD1. The CDR3 spans 13 residues. The V gene's germline CDR1 is SQVTM and CDR2 ANQGSEA. V was clipped by 4 bases and J by 1 base; unmatched bases: 2. The CDR3 is CSVATGGSYEQYF. The CDR3 DNA sequence: TGCAGCGTTGCGACAGGGGGGTCCTACGAGCAGTACTTC.

DNA of the CDR3: TGTGCCAGTAGTACCGGGACAGGGTATAGCAATCAGCCCCAGCATTTT. This codes for CASSTGTGYSNQPQHF. The chain couples TRBV19 to TRBJ1-5; 9 positions match TRBD1. The trim removed 4 bases at V and 0 bases at J, leaving 4 bases unmatched. The CDR3 runs 16 residues. Looked up from germline, CDR1 is LNHDA and CDR2 is SQIVND (reference sequence).

The gene calls are TRBV2 and TRBJ2-2, with 9 nucleotides matching TRBD2. Germline V gene lookup returns CDR1 SNHLY and CDR2 FYNNEI. The CDR3 runs to 14 residues. Trimming cost V 8 bases and J 5 bases; bases outside gene matches: 6. CDR3 loop: CASSAGGWTGELFF. The CDR3 coding sequence is TGTGCCAGCTCTGCGGGAGGGTGGACCGGGGAGCTGTTTTTT.

V usage is TRBV11-2 and J usage is TRBJ1-1; D is ambiguous. The CDR3 contains 14 residues. Between the trimmed V and J ends, which lost 5 bases and 6 bases, there was a span of 16 bases. Germline V gene data show CDR1 as SGHAT and CDR2 as FQNNGV. The CDR3 DNA follows: TGTGCCAGCAGCCTATCTAGCGTTTCCGCTGAAGCTTTCTTT. Residues: CASSLSSVSAEAFF. The variable domain in full, with the rest retrieved from reference TRBV11-2 and TRBJ1-1, is EAGVAQSPRYKIIEKRQSVAFWCNPISGHATLYWYQQILGQGPKLLIQFQNNGVVDDSQLPKDRFSAERLKGVDSTLKIQPAKLEDSAVYLCASSLSSVSAEAFFGQGTRLTVV.